Following are 8 T cell receptor beta chains from one sample sequenced in a study of beta chain features in type 1 diabetes. Expressed TCRB transcripts got sequenced, as all isolated RNA was reverse transcribed. Measured with immunoSEQ multiplex PCR; TCRdb has only the in-frame clones, and not every one. The table lists 900,000 or so clones, about 17% of them singletons. Sequencing used naive CD4+ T cells from blood. These receptors were taken from a young woman in good health.

A few counts support this clone. The CDR3 loop is CASSLATGAKWETQYF. DNA of the CDR3: TGTGCCAGCAGCTTAGCGACTGGGGCGAAGTGGGAGACCCAGTACTTC. The chain carries TRBV7-9 and TRBJ2-5, with D tentatively TRBD1 (5 bases). The CDR3 covers 16 residues. V was clipped by 0 bases and J by 5 bases, with 16 bases between them. Germline V CDR1 and CDR2: SEHNR, FQNEAQ (reference sequence).

This clone turned up a few times. A much bigger clone sits one base away, suggesting this may be a read error. The sample holds other DNA sequences that translate to the same CDR3. The chain recombines TRBV7-2 with TRBJ2-1; D ambiguous. Germline V gene lookup returns CDR1 SGHTA and CDR2 FQGNSA. V shed 6 bases and J shed 5 bases, with 5 bases lying between them. There are 11 residues in the CDR3. The CDR3 loop is CASSFHNEQFF. Written as DNA, the CDR3 is TGTGCCAGCAGTTTCCACAATGAGCAGTTCTTC.

This clone appeared a few times. The chain carries TRBV27 and TRBJ2-2; the D gene is possibly TRBD1 (5 bases). Germline CDR1 reads MNHEY; CDR2 reads SMNVEV (reference sequence). Trimming left V 2 bases short and J 4 bases short, with 8 bases between. The CDR3 has 14 amino acids. This chain's CDR3 is CASSLGQITGELFF. CDR3 nucleotides: TGTGCCAGCAGTTTAGGACAAATCACCGGGGAGCTGTTTTTT.

This clone was counted a few times. The CDR3 DNA sequence: TGTGCCAGCAGCGCCAGACTAGCGGGAGGGCCGGTGAACACCGGGGAGCTGTTTTTT. This translates into CASSARLAGGPVNTGELFF. This sequence joins TRBV7-6 and TRBJ2-2; TRBD2 matches 14 bases. The CDR3 loop spans 19 amino acids. Germline V gene lookup returns CDR1 SGHVS and CDR2 FNYEAQ. V lost 5 bases to trimming and J lost 1 base; unmatched junction nucleotides: 9.

This clone was seen a handful of times. The rearrangement uses TRBV18 and TRBJ2-7, with 8 bases identical to TRBD1. V gave up 4 bases and J gave up 3 bases; unmatched junction bases: 11. Germline loops: CDR1 KGHSH, CDR2 LQKENI. This CDR3 has 16 residues. Written as DNA, the CDR3 is TGTGCCAGCTCACTTTCCGACAGGGGAGCCAACTACGAGCAGTACTTC. Amino acid sequence: CASSLSDRGANYEQYF.

This clone has only a few counts. The V and J genes are TRBV28 and TRBJ2-5; 8 nucleotides align to TRBD2. Germline loops: CDR1 MDHEN, CDR2 SYDVKM. Trimming at V came to 3 bases and at J to 5 bases, leaving 11 bases not matched to a gene. The CDR3 spans 16 residues. CDR3 protein: CASSLRGAGGGETQYF. The CDR3 nucleotides read TGTGCCAGCAGTTTGCGTGGGGCGGGAGGAGGGGAGACCCAGTACTTC.

This chain uses TRBV5-6 with TRBJ2-3; perhaps TRBD2 as D (5 bases). Germline V gives CDR1 SGHDT, CDR2 YYEEEE. The CDR3 sequence is 16 residues long. V was shortened by 2 bases and J by 0 bases, with 13 bases between the two germline ends. The CDR3 loop is CASSFEVSGSTDTQYF. The CDR3 region has the DNA TGTGCCAGCAGCTTTGAAGTGAGCGGAAGCACAGATACGCAGTATTTT.

V gene TRBV18 combines with J gene TRBJ2-3; TRBD2 matches 12 bases. This CDR3 has 16 residues. Germline values: CDR1 KGHSH, CDR2 LQKENI. J lost 5 bases, V lost 1 base, and 4 bases had no gene match. CDR3 sequence: CASSPRTSGNRDTQYF. The CDR3 region has the DNA TGTGCCAGCTCACCACGGACTAGCGGGAACAGAGATACGCAGTATTTT.